Presented here are 25 T cell receptor beta chains from one specimen sequenced in a study of blood T cell repertoires in COVID-19. Repertoires were generated with immunoSEQ multiplex PCR, while TCRdb's copy carries only in-frame clones and drops some. The data contain roughly 200,000 clones, 82% of them singletons. The specimen was peripheral blood. The receptors were sampled from a woman aged 80 or over with COVID-19, enrolled during active disease.

The J gene is TRBJ2-1, the V gene TRBV7-9; TRBD1 agrees at 8 bases. The CDR3 length is 15 residues. CDR1 is SEHNR, CDR2 FQNEAQ, per germline (reference sequence). V gave up 1 base and J gave up 8 bases; unmatched junction bases: 7. The CDR3 protein is CASSLGGLQGDEQFF. In DNA form, the CDR3 reads TGTGCCAGCAGCTTAGGAGGCCTACAGGGGGATGAGCAGTTCTTC.

This clone has more than one count but fewer than ten. This chain connects TRBV7-3 to TRBJ2-2; 9 nucleotides match TRBD1. The ends lost 5 bases at V and 4 bases at J; junction bases unmatched: 5. CDR1 and CDR2 (germline): SGHTA, FQGTGA. The length of the CDR3 is 15 residues. The CDR3 coding sequence is TGTGCCAGCAGCCCCCGGACAGGGGCCACCGGGGAGCTGTTTTTT. Translation gives CASSPRTGATGELFF.

This clone was counted a single time. The chain couples TRBV14 to TRBJ2-2; D not certain. V shed 6 bases and J shed 3 bases, with 5 bases lying between them. This CDR3 region has 12 residues. Germline CDR1 reads SGHDN; CDR2 reads FVKESK. The CDR3, as DNA: TGTGCCAGCAGTCCCTACACCGGGGAGCTGTTTTTT. Encoded protein: CASSPYTGELFF.

The V gene is TRBV19, the J gene TRBJ1-1, with 8 bases matching TRBD1. V lost 8 bases and J lost 1; bases outside the gene matches: 6. From germline, CDR1 is LNHDA and CDR2 SQIVND (reference sequence). The CDR3 length is 14 residues. The CDR3 nucleotides are TGTGCCAGTCGAAACAGGGGGGGGAACACTGAAGCTTTCTTT. Translated: CASRNRGGNTEAFF.

The rearrangement uses TRBV18 and TRBJ1-6, with D tentatively TRBD1 (5 bases). The CDR3 spans 15 residues. Trimming removed 3 bases at V and 5 bases at J, with 11 bases between. The germline gives CDR1 KGHSH, CDR2 LQKENI. CDR3 bases: TGTGCCAGCTCACCCACGGGGGGGGATAATTCACCCCTCCACTTT. It is translated as CASSPTGGDNSPLHF.

Concerning this clone itself: The junction and the germline gene differ at one end; a read error may be behind it. The chain recombines TRBV5-1 with TRBJ1-2; D ambiguous. CDR1 is SGHRS and CDR2 is YFSETQ in the germline V gene. CDR3 length: 14 amino acids. CDR3 nucleotide sequence: TGCGCCAGCAGTTTGGGAGGGAAGGACTATGGCTACACCTTC. Its protein product is CASSLGGKDYGYTF.

The chain uses TRBV6-2 or TRBV6-3 and TRBJ1-1; D possibly corresponds to TRBD1 (6 bases). This CDR3 comprises 15 residues. Per germline, CDR1 MNHEY and CDR2 SVGEGT. Trimming left V 7 bases short and J 5 bases short, with 20 bases between. The CDR3: CASNPRGGGRTEAFF. The CDR3 nucleotides read TGTGCCAGCAACCCTAGAGGGGGGGGGAGGACTGAAGCTTTCTTT.

This chain joins TRBV9 and TRBJ2-2, with 7 bases matching TRBD2. The CDR3 sequence is 15 residues long. CDR1 is SGDLS and CDR2 is YYNGEE in the germline V gene. With 3 bases clipped from V and 0 bases from J, the junction kept 2 bases outside the gene matches. In DNA form, the CDR3 reads TGTGCCAGCAGCGCGGGGGGAACGAACACCGGGGAGCTGTTTTTT. It encodes CASSAGGTNTGELFF. The full variable domain, completed using reference TRBV9 and TRBJ2-2, is DSGVTQTPKHLITATGQRVTLRCSPRSGDLSVYWYQQSLDQGLQFLIQYYNGEERAKGNILERFSAQQFPDLHSELNLSSLELGDSALYFCASSAGGTNTGELFFGEGSRLTVL.

The CDR3 reads CAWSLNRGSRETQYF. DNA of the CDR3: TGTGCCTGGAGTCTAAATAGGGGGTCGCGAGAGACCCAGTACTTC. The J gene is TRBJ2-5, the V gene TRBV30, with D tentatively TRBD1 (6 bases). Per germline, CDR1 GTSNPN and CDR2 SVGIG (reference sequence). The CDR3 has 15 residues. V was clipped by 2 bases and J by 4 bases, with 17 bases between them. Together with reference TRBV30 and TRBJ2-5, the CDR3 gives the full variable domain: SQTIHQWPATLVQPVGSPLSLECTVEGTSNPNLYWYRQAAGRGLQLLFYSVGIGQISSEVPQNLSASRPQDRQFILSSKKLLLSDSGFYLCAWSLNRGSRETQYFGPGTRLLVL.

A few counts support this clone. The rearrangement joins TRBV18 to TRBJ2-1; the match to TRBD1 covers 7 bases. This CDR3 region has 11 residues. J gave up 14 bases and V 6 bases, and 7 bases lay outside the gene matches. Germline assignment: CDR1 KGHSH and CDR2 LQKENI. The CDR3 is CASSSGTVKFF. The CDR3 DNA follows: TGTGCCAGCTCTTCCGGGACAGTTAAGTTCTTC.

V is TRBV7-6 and J is TRBJ1-3, with TRBD1 matching over 7 bases. The CDR3 has 17 residues. V dropped 1 base and J dropped 3; count of bases not matched to a gene: 9. Germline V gene sequence: CDR1 SGHVS, CDR2 FNYEAQ. The CDR3 region has the DNA TGTGCCAGCAGCTTAGGCCCCACAGGGGCTAATGGAAACACCATATATTTT. This translates into CASSLGPTGANGNTIYF.

The chain couples TRBV10-3 to TRBJ2-7, with D maybe TRBD2 (5 bases). CDR1 is ENHRY and CDR2 is SYGVKD in the germline V gene. The CDR3 spans 11 residues. Trimming pared 6 bases from V and 5 bases from J, leaving 8 bases between. The CDR3, as DNA: TGTGCCATCAGGGCCGGGGACGAGCAGTACTTC. Translation gives CAIRAGDEQYF.

The CDR3 DNA is TGTGCCAGCAGCCCTACAGGGACCTCCTACGAGCAGTACTTC. Its protein is CASSPTGTSYEQYF. The chain recombines TRBV3-1 (or the pseudogene TRBV3-2) with TRBJ2-7, with D tentatively TRBD1 (6 bases). CDR3 length equals 14 residues. The ends were cut back, 4 bases at V and 0 bases at J, with 10 bases in the middle. CDR1 is LGHDT and CDR2 is YNNKEL in the germline V gene (reference sequence).

This clone has just a few counts. J is TRBJ1-4 and V is TRBV29-1, with a tentative D call TRBD1 (6 bases). The CDR3 has 14 residues. V was trimmed by 6 bases and J by 7 bases, leaving 18 bases between them. Germline loops: CDR1 SQVTM, CDR2 ANQGSEA. In DNA, the CDR3 is TGCAGCGTGAGCCAACAGGGCTTAGGTGAAAAACTGTTTTTT. Translating it yields CSVSQQGLGEKLFF.

The rearrangement uses TRBV7-2 and TRBJ1-5; a possible D gene is TRBD1 (6 bases). Germline CDR1 reads SGHTA; CDR2 reads FQGNSA. The CDR3 spans 13 residues. Trimming shortened V by 5 bases and J by 5 bases, and 10 bases separated the two germline ends. CDR3 residues: CASSVDRYQPQHF. The CDR3 DNA follows: TGTGCCAGCAGCGTGGACAGATATCAGCCCCAGCATTTT.

The rearrangement uses TRBV6-2 or TRBV6-3 and TRBJ2-5; TRBD1 might be the D (5 bases). Germline CDR1 reads MNHEY; CDR2 reads SVGEGT. V lost 3 bases and J 5 bases, leaving 10 bases between the germline ends. The CDR3 consists of 13 residues. CDR3: CASSYLQVETQYF. DNA of the CDR3: TGTGCCAGCAGTTATCTACAGGTCGAGACCCAGTACTTC.

This clone was picked up one time. The chain recombines TRBV6-5 with TRBJ2-1; perhaps TRBD1 as D (6 bases). Germline V gene sequence: CDR1 MNHEY, CDR2 SVGAGI. Trimming took off 5 bases at V and 0 bases at J, with 11 bases between the two ends. The CDR3 loop spans 15 amino acids. CDR3 DNA: TGTGCCAGCAGTCGCAGGGGAGTCTCCTACAATGAGCAGTTCTTC. Its protein is CASSRRGVSYNEQFF.

This sequence joins TRBV6-4 and TRBJ1-6; D may be TRBD1 (5 bases). This CDR3 is built from 15 residues. The germline V gene encodes CDR1 MRHNA and CDR2 SNTAGT. V lost 0 bases and J lost 9, with 12 bases in between. For the CDR3, the DNA is TGTGCCAGCAGTGACTCGAATCAGGGAGGTTCACCCCTCCACTTT. Protein product: CASSDSNQGGSPLHF.

The J gene is TRBJ2-5, the V gene TRBV5-6; D possibly corresponds to TRBD2 (5 bases). This CDR3 comprises 13 residues. Germline loops: CDR1 SGHDT, CDR2 YYEEEE. V was cut by 4 bases and J by 2 bases, with 9 bases left in between. DNA of the CDR3: TGTGCCAGCAGCCTGGACTTTCAAGAGACCCAGTACTTC. Protein product: CASSLDFQETQYF.

The gene calls are TRBV27 and TRBJ1-5; D call uncertain. V lost 3 bases to trimming and J lost 9 bases, with 9 bases between them. Germline assignment: CDR1 MNHEY and CDR2 SMNVEV (reference sequence). The CDR3 contains 12 residues. In DNA form, the CDR3 reads TGTGCCAGCAGTTTTCCAGGCCGGCCCCAGCATTTT. This sequence encodes CASSFPGRPQHF.

J is TRBJ1-5 and V is TRBV2; 7 positions match TRBD1. In germline, CDR1 is SNHLY, CDR2 FYNNEI. V dropped 5 bases and J dropped 1; count of bases not matched to a gene: 5. The CDR3 covers 15 residues. In nucleotides, the CDR3 is TGTGCCAGCAGTTTACAGGGGTTGAGCAATCAGCCCCAGCATTTT. Residues: CASSLQGLSNQPQHF. Full variable domain (missing parts from reference TRBV2 and TRBJ1-5): EPEVTQTPSHQVTQMGQEVILRCVPISNHLYFYWYRQILGQKVEFLVSFYNNEISEKSEIFDDQFSVERPDGSNFTLKIRSTKLEDSAMYFCASSLQGLSNQPQHFGDGTRLSIL.

CDR3 protein: CASGATNYGYTF. CDR3 sequence (DNA): TGTGCCAGTGGGGCTACTAACTATGGCTACACCTTC. The rearrangement links TRBV6-5 to TRBJ1-2, with D maybe TRBD1 (5 bases). This CDR3 spans 12 amino acids. The V end was cut by 9 bases, the J end by 0 bases, with 8 bases between. In germline, CDR1 is MNHEY, CDR2 SVGAGI.

This rearrangement joins TRBV5-1 to TRBJ1-1; 8 nucleotides line up with TRBD1. Trimming removed 4 bases from V and 5 bases from J; junction bases left unmatched: 10. The CDR3 spans 15 residues. Germline CDR1 reads SGHRS; CDR2 reads YFSETQ. The CDR3 region is CASSPTTGGNTEAFF. Written as DNA, the CDR3 is TGCGCCAGCAGCCCGACCACAGGGGGGAATACTGAAGCTTTCTTT. Full variable domain (rest looked up from reference TRBV5-1 and TRBJ1-1): KAGVTQTPRYLIKTRGQQVTLSCSPISGHRSVSWYQQTPGQGLQFLFEYFSETQRNKGNFPGRFSGRQFSNSRSEMNVSTLELGDSALYLCASSPTTGGNTEAFFGQGTRLTVV.

The V and J genes are TRBV5-1 and TRBJ1-2; 7 nucleotides agree with TRBD1. V shed 4 bases, J shed 7 bases, and the junction held 7 bases outside the gene matches. Germline assignment: CDR1 SGHRS and CDR2 YFSETQ. This CDR3 has 13 amino acids. The CDR3 sequence is CASSQRGQSGYTF. The CDR3 DNA sequence: TGCGCCAGCAGCCAAAGGGGGCAGAGTGGCTACACCTTC.

The CDR3 nucleotides are TGTGCCAGCAGGCCACAGGGGGCGAACTATGGCTACACCTTC. Encoded protein: CASRPQGANYGYTF. The rearrangement links TRBV6-5 to TRBJ1-2; 9 nucleotides match TRBD1. V lost 6 bases, J lost 2 bases, and 4 bases stayed unmatched. This CDR3 is 14 amino acids long. From germline, CDR1 is MNHEY and CDR2 SVGAGI.